The 14 T cell receptor beta chains reported below all come from one sample, sequenced in a study of blood T cell repertoires in COVID-19. The table came from immunoSEQ multiplex PCR; TCRdb's copy has only in-frame clones and leaves some out. The table shows some 190,000 clones, with 70% to 90% occurring only once. Sequenced: peripheral blood. These TCRs come from a woman of 80 years or more with acute or convalescent COVID-19.

V and J are TRBV5-1 and TRBJ1-2, with a weak D call TRBD1 (5 bases). V was trimmed by 0 bases and J by 6 bases, leaving 9 bases between them. The CDR3 is made up of 13 amino acids. Germline V lookup: CDR1 SGHRS, CDR2 YFSETQ. The CDR3 DNA sequence: TGCGCCAGCAGCTTGGCGGGGGTCAATGGCTACACCTTC. Protein product: CASSLAGVNGYTF.

This clone was counted between two and nine times. This chain connects TRBV13 to TRBJ1-6; TRBD1 aligns across 7 bases. Germline CDR1 is PRHDT and CDR2 is FYEKMQ (reference sequence). CDR3 length: 19 amino acids. Germline trimming cut 4 bases from V and 7 bases from J; bases unmatched to any gene: 19. CDR3 region: CASSSWITRRQGVNSPLHF. The CDR3, as DNA: TGTGCCAGCAGCTCCTGGATAACGCGAAGACAGGGCGTGAATTCACCCCTCCACTTT.

The chain has TRBV18 and TRBJ2-3, with 8 bases fitting TRBD2. The CDR3 length is 16 residues. The V segment lost 5 bases and the J segment 2 bases; nucleotides outside the gene matches: 9. The germline V gene has CDR1 KGHSH and CDR2 LQKENI. The CDR3 is CASSALLAGLTDTQYF. The CDR3 coding sequence is TGTGCCAGCTCAGCCCTCCTAGCGGGCCTCACAGATACGCAGTATTTT.

This clone is a singleton in its sample. The chain joins TRBV27 to TRBJ2-1, with 11 bases aligning to TRBD2. The CDR3 sequence is 15 residues long. V trimming: 6 bases; J trimming: 7 bases; junction bases outside the gene matches: 8. Germline CDR1 reads MNHEY; CDR2 reads SMNVEV (reference sequence). The DNA for the CDR3 is TGTGCCAGCAGCCCGCTAGCGGGAGGCTGGAATGAGCAGTTCTTC. It specifies CASSPLAGGWNEQFF.

V usage is TRBV6-5 and J usage is TRBJ1-2; TRBD1 matches 7 bases. CDR1 and CDR2 from the germline V gene are MNHEY and SVGAGI. The V gene end was trimmed by 3 bases and the J gene end by 2 bases; junction bases not matched to a gene: 3. CDR3 length equals 14 residues. Here the CDR3 DNA reads TGTGCCAGCAGTTATGGGACAGTAAACTATGGCTACACCTTC. Protein product: CASSYGTVNYGYTF.

The rearrangement joins TRBV25-1 to TRBJ1-1; D perhaps matches TRBD1 (6 bases). CDR3 length: 12 amino acids. In germline, CDR1 is MGHDK, CDR2 SYGVNS. V lost 7 bases and J lost 6, with 12 bases in between. In DNA, the CDR3 is TGTGCCAGCATGCCCCACAGGGCTGAAGCTTTCTTT. Its translation: CASMPHRAEAFF.

V and J are TRBV19 and TRBJ2-3, with TRBD2 matching over 11 bases. The CDR3 contains 16 residues. V dropped 6 bases and J dropped 3; count of bases not matched to a gene: 8. CDR1 is LNHDA, CDR2 SQIVND, per germline (reference sequence). The CDR3 here is CASSLPSGRKTDTQYF. The CDR3 region has the DNA TGTGCCAGTAGCCTTCCTAGCGGGAGGAAGACAGATACGCAGTATTTT.

Of note for this clone: This same CDR3 is encoded by further DNA sequences in the sample. The chain has TRBV5-1 and TRBJ1-1; D is uncertain. Germline V gene lookup returns CDR1 SGHRS and CDR2 YFSETQ. The V gene lost 0 bases and the J gene lost 2 bases, with 8 bases spanning the gap. This CDR3 contains 14 residues. Here the CDR3 reads CASSLGTGNTEAFF. The CDR3 bases are TGCGCCAGCAGCTTGGGTACGGGTAACACTGAAGCTTTCTTT.

This clone occurred many times. The chain is built from TRBV5-4 and TRBJ2-1; 11 nucleotides match TRBD2. Germline-derived CDR1 and CDR2 are SGHNT and YYREEE (reference sequence). This CDR3 has 15 amino acids. Trimming at V came to 0 bases and at J to 8 bases, leaving 4 bases not matched to a gene. This chain's CDR3 is CASSLELAGVYEQFF. The CDR3 DNA reads as TGTGCCAGCAGCTTGGAACTAGCGGGAGTCTATGAGCAGTTCTTC. The full variable domain, rest sourced from reference TRBV5-4 and TRBJ2-1, is ETGVTQSPTHLIKTRGQQVTLRCSSQSGHNTVSWYQQALGQGPQFIFQYYREEENGRGNFPPRFSGLQFPNYSSELNVNALELDDSALYLCASSLELAGVYEQFFGPGTRLTVL.

V usage is TRBV15 and J usage is TRBJ1-2; TRBD1 matches 8 bases. The germline V gene has CDR1 LNHNV and CDR2 YYDKDF (reference sequence). The trim removed 2 bases at V and 8 bases at J, leaving 10 bases unmatched. This CDR3 region has 15 residues. As DNA, the CDR3 is TGTGCCACCAGCAGATCAGGACAGGGCAATCGGGGCTACACCTTC. Translated: CATSRSGQGNRGYTF.

The rearrangement uses TRBV5-1 and TRBJ1-1; TRBD1 might be the D (5 bases). The CDR3 spans 14 residues. The V gene's germline CDR1 is SGHRS and CDR2 YFSETQ. The ends were cut back, 5 bases at V and 5 bases at J, with 16 bases in the middle. The CDR3 sequence: CASSSLTGGTEAFF. The CDR3 nucleotides are TGCGCCAGCAGTTCTCTGACCGGGGGGACTGAAGCTTTCTTT.

This clone was found a few times. The same CDR3 arises from other DNA sequences in this sample as well. This chain links TRBV19 with TRBJ2-2; no clear D. Germline V CDR1 and CDR2: LNHDA, SQIVND (reference sequence). The CDR3 totals 12 residues. V was cut by 3 bases and J by 6 bases, with 5 bases left in between. The CDR3 here is CASSIIAGELFF. CDR3 sequence (DNA): TGTGCCAGTAGTATCATTGCCGGGGAGCTGTTTTTT.

The rearrangement links TRBV5-6 to TRBJ2-5; 10 nucleotides match TRBD1. The length of the CDR3 is 14 residues. Germline CDR1 reads SGHDT; CDR2 reads YYEEEE. V lost 4 bases to trimming and J lost 5 bases; unmatched junction nucleotides: 5. The CDR3 bases are TGTGCCAGCAGCACTAGGACAGGGGGGGAGACCCAGTACTTC. This gives the protein CASSTRTGGETQYF.

The chain links TRBV19 to TRBJ1-4; D gene ambiguous. V gave up 1 base and J gave up 5 bases, with 11 bases separating them. Per germline, CDR1 LNHDA and CDR2 SQIVND (reference sequence). This CDR3 comprises 15 residues. CDR3 region: CASSIAWGGNEKLFF. The CDR3 DNA sequence: TGTGCCAGTAGTATAGCGTGGGGAGGGAATGAAAAACTGTTTTTT.